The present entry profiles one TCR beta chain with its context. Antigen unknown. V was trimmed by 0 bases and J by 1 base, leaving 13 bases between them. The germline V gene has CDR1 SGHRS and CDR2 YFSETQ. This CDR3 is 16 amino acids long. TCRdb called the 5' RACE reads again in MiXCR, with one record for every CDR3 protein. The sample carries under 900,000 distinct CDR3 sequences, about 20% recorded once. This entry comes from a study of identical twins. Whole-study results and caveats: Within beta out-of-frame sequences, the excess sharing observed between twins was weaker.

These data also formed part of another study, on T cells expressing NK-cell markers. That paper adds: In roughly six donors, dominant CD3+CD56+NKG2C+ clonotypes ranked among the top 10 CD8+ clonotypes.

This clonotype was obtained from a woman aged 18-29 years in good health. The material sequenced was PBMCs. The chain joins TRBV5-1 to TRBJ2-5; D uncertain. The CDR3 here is CASSLVVWQIQETQYF. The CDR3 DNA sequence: TGCGCCAGCAGCTTGGTGGTCTGGCAGATCCAAGAGACCCAGTACTTC. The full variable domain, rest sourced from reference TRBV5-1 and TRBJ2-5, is KAGVTQTPRYLIKTRGQQVTLSCSPISGHRSVSWYQQTPGQGLQFLFEYFSETQRNKGNFPGRFSGRQFSNSRSEMNVSTLELGDSALYLCASSLVVWQIQETQYFGPGTRLLVL.